This is a list of T cell receptor beta chains from one sample in a study of cytomegalovirus exposure and HLA in healthy donors. The method was immunoSEQ multiplex PCR; TCRdb's version includes in-frame clones alone and lacks a portion of them. The repertoire consists of 100,000 or so clones, with about four fifths occurring once and the leading ten covering approximately 2.1%. Input material: PBMCs. The receptors shown here come from a woman aged 40 to 50 in good health and CMV-seronegative. Each CDR3 is given with its conserved first and last residue. The D gene is left open where the match is weak. Some rows have no size entry. The others give once, few or many, or a class for an expanded clone.

J gene: TRBJ2-7
V gene: TRBV10-3
D gene: TRBD2
clone size: -
CDR3 protein: CAISELGGSSYEQYF
CDR3 DNA: TGTGCCATCAGTGAGTTGGGGGGGAGCTCCTACGAGCAGTACTTC

J gene: TRBJ2-5
V gene: TRBV5-8
D gene: -
clone size: -
CDR3 protein: CASSLDGSQETQYF
CDR3 DNA: TGTGCCAGCAGCTTGGACGGGAGTCAGGAGACCCAGTACTTC

J gene: TRBJ2-1
V gene: TRBV7-9
D gene: -
clone size: -
CDR3 protein: CASSRRLGFYNEQFF
CDR3 DNA: TGTGCCAGCAGCCGGCGCTTGGGCTTTTACAATGAGCAGTTCTTC

J gene: TRBJ2-7
V gene: TRBV7-9
D gene: TRBD2
clone size: once
CDR3 protein: CSSSLVSGRAYEQYF
CDR3 DNA: TGTTCCAGCAGCTTAGTTAGCGGGAGGGCCTACGAGCAGTACTTC

J gene: TRBJ2-7
V gene: TRBV29-1
D gene: TRBD1
clone size: -
CDR3 protein: CSVGTGAEQYF
CDR3 DNA: TGCAGCGTCGGGACAGGGGCCGAGCAGTACTTC

J gene: TRBJ2-5
V gene: TRBV6-6
D gene: -
clone size: -
CDR3 protein: CASSYSSMETQYF
CDR3 DNA: TGTGCCAGCAGTTACTCGAGTATGGAGACCCAGTACTTC

J gene: TRBJ2-1
V gene: TRBV7-3
D gene: TRBD2
clone size: -
CDR3 protein: CASSPGLAGEVVQFF
CDR3 DNA: TGTGCCAGCAGCCCTGGACTAGCGGGAGAGGTTGTGCAGTTCTTC

J gene: TRBJ2-1
V gene: TRBV5-1
D gene: -
clone size: once
CDR3 protein: CASTVHTLDEQFF
CDR3 DNA: TGCGCCAGCACCGTGCATACATTGGATGAGCAGTTCTTC

J gene: TRBJ1-5
V gene: TRBV30
D gene: -
clone size: -
CDR3 protein: CAWNDRKNQPQHF
CDR3 DNA: TGTGCCTGGAACGACAGAAAGAATCAGCCCCAGCATTTT

J gene: TRBJ2-1
V gene: TRBV10-1
D gene: TRBD2
clone size: -
CDR3 protein: CASRGLAGVYNEQFF
CDR3 DNA: TGCGCCAGCAGGGGACTAGCGGGGGTCTACAATGAGCAGTTCTTC

J gene: TRBJ1-3
V gene: TRBV18
D gene: TRBD1
clone size: -
CDR3 protein: CASSLQTGNSGNTIYF
CDR3 DNA: TGTGCCAGCTCACTTCAGACAGGGAACTCTGGAAACACCATATATTTT

J gene: TRBJ1-1
V gene: TRBV27
D gene: TRBD1
clone size: -
CDR3 protein: CASSGQGEMNTEAFF
CDR3 DNA: TGTGCCAGCAGTGGACAGGGTGAGATGAACACTGAAGCTTTCTTT

J gene: TRBJ2-2
V gene: TRBV30
D gene: TRBD1
clone size: -
CDR3 protein: CAWDLGTGTGLSGELFF
CDR3 DNA: TGTGCCTGGGACCTAGGGACCGGGACAGGGCTTTCCGGGGAGCTGTTTTTT

J gene: TRBJ2-1
V gene: TRBV7-2
D gene: TRBD2
clone size: -
CDR3 protein: CASAERRTSGYNEQFF
CDR3 DNA: TGTGCCAGCGCCGAAAGAAGGACTAGCGGCTACAATGAGCAGTTCTTC

J gene: TRBJ1-2
V gene: TRBV19
D gene: -
clone size: few
CDR3 protein: CASRETGSEDYGYTF
CDR3 DNA: TGTGCCAGTAGGGAAACAGGGAGTGAGGACTATGGCTACACCTTC

J gene: TRBJ2-7
V gene: TRBV27
D gene: TRBD2
clone size: -
CDR3 protein: CASSFRLAGIYEQYF
CDR3 DNA: TGTGCCAGCAGTTTTAGACTAGCGGGTATCTACGAGCAGTACTTC

J gene: TRBJ2-3
V gene: TRBV4-3
D gene: TRBD2
clone size: -
CDR3 protein: CASSQGTGAGAPDTQYF
CDR3 DNA: TGCGCCAGCAGCCAGGGCACAGGAGCGGGGGCCCCAGATACGCAGTATTTT

J gene: TRBJ1-1
V gene: TRBV12-5
D gene: -
clone size: few
CDR3 protein: CASAVDQGTEAFF
CDR3 DNA: TGTGCTAGTGCCGTCGATCAGGGCACTGAAGCTTTCTTT

J gene: TRBJ2-7
V gene: TRBV18
D gene: -
clone size: -
CDR3 protein: CASSPPVAQSRQYF
CDR3 DNA: TGTGCCAGCTCACCACCGGTAGCCCAATCGCGGCAGTACTTC

J gene: TRBJ2-2
V gene: TRBV30
D gene: TRBD1
clone size: -
CDR3 protein: CAWSGGQVDTGELFF
CDR3 DNA: TGTGCCTGGAGTGGAGGACAGGTGGACACCGGGGAGCTGTTTTTT

J gene: TRBJ2-7
V gene: TRBV21-1
D gene: -
clone size: -
CDR3 protein: CASSKEYSYEQYF
CDR3 DNA: TGTGCCAGCAGCAAAGAGTATTCCTACGAGCAGTACTTC